The next 20 T cell receptor beta chains were all read from a single sample in a study of shared clonotypes between healthy human individuals. Sequencing used immunoSEQ multiplex PCR; TCRdb keeps in-frame clones, though not all of them. Here the sample spans 2 million to 3 million clones, approximately 93% being singletons. Sample: naive CD4+ T cells from PBMCs. The subset denotes: CD45RA+ positively selected. Every receptor here comes from a man between 18 and 35 years old in good health. Some clones in this sample may be carry-over from other donors' samples.

This clone was picked up one time. The rearrangement joins TRBV2 to TRBJ2-5, with TRBD2 identical over 15 bases. Matching the DNA end better, TRBJ2-7 makes the J call doubtful. The CDR3 loop spans 15 amino acids. Germline V gives CDR1 SNHLY, CDR2 FYNNEI. The CDR3 is CASTGLAGGPHEQYF. Here the CDR3 DNA reads TGTGCCAGCACCGGACTAGCGGGAGGGCCCCACGAGCAGTACTTC.

The chain has TRBV11-3 and TRBJ1-1, with 7 bases lining up with TRBD1. J gave up 1 base and V 6 bases, and 8 bases lay outside the gene matches. This CDR3 is built from 15 residues. Germline lookup yields CDR1 SGHNT and CDR2 YENEEA. CDR3 sequence (DNA): TGTGCCAGCAGTAAACAGGGGCACCAGAACACTGAAGCTTTCTTT. Its translation: CASSKQGHQNTEAFF.

The V call is TRBV6-6, the J call TRBJ2-5; 7 nucleotides align to TRBD2. Germline loops: CDR1 MNHNY, CDR2 SVGAGI (reference sequence). V shed 4 bases, J shed 4 bases, and the junction held 6 bases outside the gene matches. The CDR3 is made up of 14 amino acids. The CDR3: CASSSGLGLETQYF. The CDR3, as DNA: TGTGCCAGCAGTTCAGGACTAGGTCTAGAGACCCAGTACTTC.

The chain recombines TRBV7-3 with TRBJ2-1; D is tentatively TRBD1 or TRBD2 (5 bases each). This CDR3 region has 17 residues. CDR1 is SGHTA, CDR2 FQGTGA, per germline. V gave up 0 bases and J gave up 8 bases, with 20 bases separating them. The CDR3 region has the DNA TGTGCCAGCAGCTTAACGCCACCGGGACGAGGAGCGGATGAGCAGTTCTTC. The encoded protein is CASSLTPPGRGADEQFF.

The chain links TRBV2 to TRBJ1-5, with D hard to call. Trimming stripped 0 bases from V and 2 bases from J, with 8 bases between. Germline V gene sequence: CDR1 SNHLY, CDR2 FYNNEI. The CDR3 is 15 residues long. CDR3 nucleotides: TGTGCCAGCAGTGAAGCAGACGGTGGCAATCAGCCCCAGCATTTT. This encodes CASSEADGGNQPQHF.

The chain is built from TRBV4-1 and TRBJ2-7; D call uncertain. Trimming cost V 1 base and J 5 bases, with 12 bases left between them. The CDR3 contains 14 residues. CDR1 and CDR2 from the germline V gene are MGHRA and YSYEKL. In DNA form, the CDR3 reads TGCGCCAGCAGCCAAGTACTCCGGGTCCACGAGCAGTACTTC. This codes for CASSQVLRVHEQYF.

V and J are TRBV19 and TRBJ2-7, with 10 nucleotides matching TRBD2. Germline V gene sequence: CDR1 LNHDA, CDR2 SQIVND (reference sequence). This CDR3 region has 16 residues. After removal of 5 bases from V and 3 bases from J, the junction contained 10 bases not matched to a gene. The CDR3 is CASSPSSGRSFYEQYF. The CDR3 DNA reads as TGTGCCAGTAGTCCGAGTAGCGGGAGGAGTTTCTACGAGCAGTACTTC.

The gene calls are TRBV6-5 and TRBJ1-6, with D perhaps matching TRBD1 (5 bases). The CDR3 loop spans 15 amino acids. CDR1 and CDR2 (germline): MNHEY, SVGAGI. V gave up 6 bases and J gave up 6 bases, with 15 bases separating them. The CDR3 here is CASSPWGRTNSPLHF. CDR3 in DNA: TGTGCCAGCAGCCCTTGGGGCAGGACTAATTCACCCCTCCACTTT.

V usage is TRBV5-1 and J usage is TRBJ2-3; D ambiguous. Looked up from germline, CDR1 is SGHRS and CDR2 is YFSETQ. Trimming took 0 bases from V and 8 from J, leaving 7 bases between them. The CDR3 runs to 12 residues. The CDR3 bases are TGCGCCAGCAGCTTGGAGAGTTTTACGCAGTATTTT. Translation gives CASSLESFTQYF.

This clone was found once. The chain has TRBV5-1 and TRBJ2-7; 8 positions agree with TRBD1. The CDR3 is 15 residues long. V shed 2 bases, J shed 0 bases, and the junction held 4 bases outside the gene matches. CDR1 and CDR2 from the germline V gene are SGHRS and YFSETQ. DNA of the CDR3: TGCGCCAGCAGCTTCGGACAGGGTAGCTCCTACGAGCAGTACTTC. Translation: CASSFGQGSSYEQYF.

J is TRBJ2-3 and V is TRBV7-2; 10 nucleotides match TRBD2. The CDR3 length is 16 residues. V lost 2 bases, J lost 2 bases, and 4 bases stayed unmatched. Germline V CDR1 and CDR2: SGHTA, FQGNSA. CDR3 in amino acids: CASSLILAGLTDTQYF. The CDR3 coding sequence is TGTGCCAGCAGCTTAATACTAGCGGGACTCACAGATACGCAGTATTTT.

The rearrangement uses TRBV7-3 and TRBJ1-2, with D perhaps matching TRBD1 (6 bases). Germline lookup yields CDR1 SGHTA and CDR2 FQGTGA. This CDR3 is 14 amino acids long. V lost 5 bases, J lost 8 bases, and 18 bases lay in between. CDR3 in amino acids: CASSKNPGAGGYTF. The DNA of the CDR3 is TGTGCCAGCAGCAAAAACCCGGGGGCGGGCGGCTACACCTTC.

This chain's CDR3 is CASSPAILVGQYF. In DNA form, the CDR3 reads TGTGCCAGCTCACCGGCAATCCTTGTAGGGCAGTACTTC. This rearrangement joins TRBV18 to TRBJ2-7; D is unclear. The CDR3 length is 13 residues. Trimming pared 3 bases from V and 9 bases from J, leaving 15 bases between. Germline CDR1 is KGHSH and CDR2 is LQKENI.

The V and J genes are TRBV9 and TRBJ1-1; 7 nucleotides align to TRBD1. The CDR3 is 16 amino acids. The ends lost 4 bases at V and 1 base at J; junction bases unmatched: 10. The germline CDR1 and CDR2 sequences are SGDLS and YYNGEE. CDR3 in DNA: TGTGCCAGCAGCCCTTACCGGACAGGAAGGAACACTGAAGCTTTCTTT. This gives the protein CASSPYRTGRNTEAFF.

This clone has only one observation. The chain has TRBV10-3 and TRBJ1-3; D gene ambiguous. V was trimmed by 4 bases and J by 4 bases, leaving 11 bases between them. In germline, CDR1 is ENHRY, CDR2 SYGVKD. The CDR3 sequence is 14 residues long. CDR3 amino acids: CAISAGGSGNTIYF. DNA for the CDR3: TGTGCCATCAGTGCGGGTGGGTCAGGAAACACCATATATTTT.

The rearrangement uses TRBV5-4 and TRBJ1-4, with D possibly being TRBD1 (6 bases). The CDR3 is 14 amino acids. Trimming took off 4 bases at V and 4 bases at J, with 11 bases between the two ends. In germline, CDR1 is SGHNT, CDR2 YYREEE (reference sequence). CDR3 amino acids: CASSLGTFNEKLFF. Written as DNA, the CDR3 is TGTGCCAGCAGCCTGGGGACATTTAATGAAAAACTGTTTTTT.

The CDR3 protein is CASSVGLRDYSYNEQFF. Written as DNA, the CDR3 is TGTGCCAGCAGCGTAGGGTTGAGGGACTACTCCTACAATGAGCAGTTCTTC. The chain uses TRBV9 and TRBJ2-1, with 7 nucleotides matching TRBD2. CDR3 length: 17 residues. Per the germline V gene, CDR1 is SGDLS and CDR2 is YYNGEE. The V segment lost 0 bases and the J segment 0 bases; nucleotides outside the gene matches: 6. Full variable domain (outside the CDR3, taken from reference TRBV9 and TRBJ2-1): DSGVTQTPKHLITATGQRVTLRCSPRSGDLSVYWYQQSLDQGLQFLIQYYNGEERAKGNILERFSAQQFPDLHSELNLSSLELGDSALYFCASSVGLRDYSYNEQFFGPGTRLTVL.

This clone was seen once. The V and J genes are TRBV7-2 and TRBJ1-3; TRBD1 agrees at 9 bases. V lost 5 bases to trimming and J lost 3 bases; unmatched junction nucleotides: 8. This CDR3 region has 16 residues. Germline V gene data show CDR1 as SGHTA and CDR2 as FQGNSA. DNA for the CDR3: TGTGCCAGCAGCCCTCACAGGGGGCGCATTGGAAACACCATATATTTT. This sequence encodes CASSPHRGRIGNTIYF.

As to this clone: The sample carries other DNA sequences with the same CDR3. This rearrangement joins TRBV7-2 to TRBJ2-1; 7 bases match TRBD2. The CDR3 length is 15 residues. CDR1 and CDR2 from the germline V gene are SGHTA and FQGNSA. Trimming removed 1 base from V and 4 bases from J; junction bases left unmatched: 4. DNA of the CDR3: TGTGCCAGCAGCTTAGACGCGGGGGTTTACAATGAGCAGTTCTTC. Encoded protein: CASSLDAGVYNEQFF.

This clone was detected once. This chain uses TRBV4-1 with TRBJ2-7; D is ambiguous. The V gene lost 0 bases and the J gene lost 2 bases, with 11 bases spanning the gap. The CDR3 has 15 residues. Germline V lookup: CDR1 MGHRA, CDR2 YSYEKL. The CDR3 here is CASSQDRGGTYEQYF. CDR3 DNA sequence: TGCGCCAGCAGCCAAGATCGCGGCGGAACCTACGAGCAGTACTTC.